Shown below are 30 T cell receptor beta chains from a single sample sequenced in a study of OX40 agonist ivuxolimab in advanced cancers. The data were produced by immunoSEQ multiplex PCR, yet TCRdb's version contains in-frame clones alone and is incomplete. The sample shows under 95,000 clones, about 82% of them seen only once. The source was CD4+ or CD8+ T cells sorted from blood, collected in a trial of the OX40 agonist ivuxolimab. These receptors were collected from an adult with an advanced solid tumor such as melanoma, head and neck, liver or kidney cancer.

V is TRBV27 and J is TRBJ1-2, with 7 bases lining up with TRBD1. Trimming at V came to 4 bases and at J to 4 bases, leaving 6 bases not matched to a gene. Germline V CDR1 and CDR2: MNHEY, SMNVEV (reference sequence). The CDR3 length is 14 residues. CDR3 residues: CASSSGQEVYGYTF. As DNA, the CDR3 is TGTGCCAGCAGTTCCGGACAGGAGGTCTATGGCTACACCTTC.

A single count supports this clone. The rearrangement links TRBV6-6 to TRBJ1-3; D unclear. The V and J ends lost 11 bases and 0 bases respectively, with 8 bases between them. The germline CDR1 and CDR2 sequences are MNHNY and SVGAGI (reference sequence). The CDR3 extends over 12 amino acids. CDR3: CASYRSGNTIYF. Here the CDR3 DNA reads TGTGCCTCCTACCGCTCTGGAAACACCATATATTTT.

CDR3 region: CASSLDGGVGSYEQYF. The CDR3 DNA reads TGCGCCAGCAGCCTGGACGGAGGGGTGGGATCCTACGAGCAGTACTTC. The J gene is TRBJ2-7, the V gene TRBV5-1, with D possibly matching TRBD2 (6 bases). The germline gives CDR1 SGHRS, CDR2 YFSETQ. This CDR3 is 16 amino acids long. V was pared by 4 bases and J by 1 base, with 18 bases between.

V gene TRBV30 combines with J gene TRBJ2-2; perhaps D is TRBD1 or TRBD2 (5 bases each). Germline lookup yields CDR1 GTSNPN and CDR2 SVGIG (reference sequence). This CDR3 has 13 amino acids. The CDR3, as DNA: TGTGCAGCTAGGGACGGTAACACCGGGGAGCTGTTTTTT. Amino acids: CAARDGNTGELFF.

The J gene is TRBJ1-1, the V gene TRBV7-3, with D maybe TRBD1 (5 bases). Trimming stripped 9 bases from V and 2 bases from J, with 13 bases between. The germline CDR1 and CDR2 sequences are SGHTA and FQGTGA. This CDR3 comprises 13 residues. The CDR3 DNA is TGTGCCAGTAGGCGGGGGATTAACACTGAAGCTTTCTTT. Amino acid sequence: CASRRGINTEAFF.

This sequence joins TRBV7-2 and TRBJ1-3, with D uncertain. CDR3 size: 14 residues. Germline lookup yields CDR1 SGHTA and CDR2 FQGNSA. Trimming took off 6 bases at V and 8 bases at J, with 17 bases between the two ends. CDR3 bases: TGTGCCAGCAGTTCAAGGGTCCCTGAGGACACCATATATTTT. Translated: CASSSRVPEDTIYF.

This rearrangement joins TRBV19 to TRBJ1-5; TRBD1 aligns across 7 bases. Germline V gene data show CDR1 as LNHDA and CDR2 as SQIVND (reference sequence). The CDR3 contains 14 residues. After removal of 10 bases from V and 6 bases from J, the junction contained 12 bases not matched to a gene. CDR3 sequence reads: CATAHRGLGQPQHF. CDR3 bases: TGTGCCACCGCTCACAGGGGATTGGGTCAGCCCCAGCATTTT.

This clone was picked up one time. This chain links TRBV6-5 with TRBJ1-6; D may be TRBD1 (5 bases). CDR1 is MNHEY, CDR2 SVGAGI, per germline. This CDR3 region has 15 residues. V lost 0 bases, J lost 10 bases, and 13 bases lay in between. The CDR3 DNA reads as TGTGCCAGCAGTTACTCGAAGGGGACCATCTCACCCCTCCACTTT. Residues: CASSYSKGTISPLHF.

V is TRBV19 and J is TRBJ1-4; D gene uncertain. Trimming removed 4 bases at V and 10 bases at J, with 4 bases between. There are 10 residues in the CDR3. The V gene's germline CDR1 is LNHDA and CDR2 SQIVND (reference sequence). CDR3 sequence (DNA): TGTGCCAGTAGTAACGGAAAACTGTTTTTT. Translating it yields CASSNGKLFF.

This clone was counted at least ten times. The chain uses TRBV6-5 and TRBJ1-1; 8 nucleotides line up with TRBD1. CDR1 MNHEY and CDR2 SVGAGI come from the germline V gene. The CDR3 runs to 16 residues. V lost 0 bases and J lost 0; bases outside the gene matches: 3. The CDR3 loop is CASSYSMTGVNTEAFF. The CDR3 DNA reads TGTGCCAGCAGTTACTCGATGACAGGGGTGAACACTGAAGCTTTCTTT.

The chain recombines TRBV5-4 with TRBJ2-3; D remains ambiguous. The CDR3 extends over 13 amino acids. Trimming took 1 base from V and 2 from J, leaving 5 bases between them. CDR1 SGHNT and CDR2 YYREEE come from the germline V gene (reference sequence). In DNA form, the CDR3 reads TGTGCCAGCAGCTTGTGGAACACAGATACGCAGTATTTT. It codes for CASSLWNTDTQYF.

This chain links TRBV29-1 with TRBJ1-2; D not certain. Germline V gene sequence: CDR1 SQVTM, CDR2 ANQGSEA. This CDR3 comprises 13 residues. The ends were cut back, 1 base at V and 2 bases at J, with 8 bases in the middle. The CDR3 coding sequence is TGCAGCGTTGAAGTGCGGGAAAACTATGGCTACACCTTC. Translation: CSVEVRENYGYTF.

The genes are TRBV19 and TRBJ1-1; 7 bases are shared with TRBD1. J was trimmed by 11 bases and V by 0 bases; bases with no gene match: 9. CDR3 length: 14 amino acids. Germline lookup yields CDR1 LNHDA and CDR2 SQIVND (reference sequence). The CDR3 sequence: CASSIDRTGRRAFF. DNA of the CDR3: TGTGCCAGTAGTATAGATCGGACAGGTCGTCGGGCTTTCTTT.

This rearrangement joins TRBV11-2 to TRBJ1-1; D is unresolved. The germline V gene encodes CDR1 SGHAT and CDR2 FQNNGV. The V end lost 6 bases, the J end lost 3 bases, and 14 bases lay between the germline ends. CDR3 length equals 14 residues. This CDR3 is CASRRAGIDTEAFF. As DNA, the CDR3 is TGTGCCAGCAGGAGGGCGGGTATTGACACTGAAGCTTTCTTT.

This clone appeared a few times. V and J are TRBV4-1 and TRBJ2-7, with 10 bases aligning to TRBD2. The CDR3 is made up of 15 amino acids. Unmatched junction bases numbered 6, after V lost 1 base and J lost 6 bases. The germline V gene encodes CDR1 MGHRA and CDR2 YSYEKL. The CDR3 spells CASSQGTSGGGEQYF. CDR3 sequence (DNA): TGCGCCAGCAGCCAAGGGACTAGCGGTGGAGGCGAGCAGTACTTC.

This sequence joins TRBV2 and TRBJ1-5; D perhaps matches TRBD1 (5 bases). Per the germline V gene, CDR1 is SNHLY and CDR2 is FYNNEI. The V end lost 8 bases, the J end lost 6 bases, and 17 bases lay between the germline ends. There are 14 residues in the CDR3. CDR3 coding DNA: TGTGCCAGCGGCAGGGAGGGAATGGGTCAGCCCCAGCATTTT. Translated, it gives CASGREGMGQPQHF. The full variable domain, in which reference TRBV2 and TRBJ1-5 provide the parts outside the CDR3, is EPEVTQTPSHQVTQMGQEVILRCVPISNHLYFYWYRQILGQKVEFLVSFYNNEISEKSEIFDDQFSVERPDGSNFTLKIRSTKLEDSAMYFCASGREGMGQPQHFGDGTRLSIL.

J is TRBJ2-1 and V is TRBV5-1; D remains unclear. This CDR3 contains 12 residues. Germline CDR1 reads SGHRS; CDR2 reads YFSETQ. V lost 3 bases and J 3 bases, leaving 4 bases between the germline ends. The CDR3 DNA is TGCGCCAGCAGCTGGGGCTACAATGAGCAGTTCTTC. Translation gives CASSWGYNEQFF.

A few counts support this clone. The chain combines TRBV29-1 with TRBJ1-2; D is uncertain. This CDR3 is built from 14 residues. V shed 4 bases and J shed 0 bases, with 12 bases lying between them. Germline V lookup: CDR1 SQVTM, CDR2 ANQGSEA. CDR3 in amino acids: CSVVGPASNYGYTF. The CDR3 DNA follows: TGCAGCGTTGTTGGGCCAGCTTCTAACTATGGCTACACCTTC. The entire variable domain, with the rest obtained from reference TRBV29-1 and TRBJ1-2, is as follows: SAVISQKPSRDICQRGTSLTIQCQVDSQVTMMFWYRQQPGQSLTLIATANQGSEATYESGFVIDKFPISRPNLTFSTLTVSNMSPEDSSIYLCSVVGPASNYGYTFGSGTRLTVV.

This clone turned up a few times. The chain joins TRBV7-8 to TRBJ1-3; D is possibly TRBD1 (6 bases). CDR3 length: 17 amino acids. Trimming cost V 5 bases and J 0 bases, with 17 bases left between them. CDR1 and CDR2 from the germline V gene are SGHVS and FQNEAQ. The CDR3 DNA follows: TGTGCCAGCAGCCCGTACAGGGTTAGGCCCTCTGGAAACACCATATATTTT. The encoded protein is CASSPYRVRPSGNTIYF.

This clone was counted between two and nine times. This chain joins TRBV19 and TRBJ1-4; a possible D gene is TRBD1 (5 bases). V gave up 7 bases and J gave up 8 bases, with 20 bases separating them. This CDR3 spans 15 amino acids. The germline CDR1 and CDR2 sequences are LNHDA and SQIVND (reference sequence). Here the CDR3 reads CASTLRVRVGEKLFF. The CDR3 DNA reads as TGTGCCAGTACCCTCAGGGTTCGAGTAGGCGAAAAACTGTTTTTT.

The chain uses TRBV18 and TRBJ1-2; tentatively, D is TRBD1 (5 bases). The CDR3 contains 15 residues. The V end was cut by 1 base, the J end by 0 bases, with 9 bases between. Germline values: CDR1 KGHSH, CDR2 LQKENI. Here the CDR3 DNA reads TGTGCCAGCTCACCACGGGGGGAAGCTAACTATGGCTACACCTTC. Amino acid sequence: CASSPRGEANYGYTF.

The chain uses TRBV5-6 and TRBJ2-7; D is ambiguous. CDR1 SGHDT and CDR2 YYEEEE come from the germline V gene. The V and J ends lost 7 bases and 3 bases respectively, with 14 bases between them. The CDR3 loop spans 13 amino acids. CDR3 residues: CASRNRLFYEQYF. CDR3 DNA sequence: TGTGCCAGCCGGAACAGACTTTTCTACGAGCAGTACTTC.

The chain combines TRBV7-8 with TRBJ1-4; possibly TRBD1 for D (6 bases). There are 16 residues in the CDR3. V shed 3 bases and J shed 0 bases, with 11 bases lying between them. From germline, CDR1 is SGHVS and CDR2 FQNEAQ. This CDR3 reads CASSFRTAATNEKLFF. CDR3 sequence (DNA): TGTGCCAGCAGCTTCCGGACAGCTGCAACTAATGAAAAACTGTTTTTT.

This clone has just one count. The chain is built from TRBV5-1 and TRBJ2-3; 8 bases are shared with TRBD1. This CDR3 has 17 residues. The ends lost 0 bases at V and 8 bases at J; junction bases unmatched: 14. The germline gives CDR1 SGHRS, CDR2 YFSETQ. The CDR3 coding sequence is TGCGCCAGCAGCTTGGACCTTTCGGACAGGGCGGGCGGTACGCAGTATTTT. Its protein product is CASSLDLSDRAGGTQYF. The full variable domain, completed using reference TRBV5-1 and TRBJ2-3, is KAGVTQTPRYLIKTRGQQVTLSCSPISGHRSVSWYQQTPGQGLQFLFEYFSETQRNKGNFPGRFSGRQFSNSRSEMNVSTLELGDSALYLCASSLDLSDRAGGTQYFGPGTRLTVL.

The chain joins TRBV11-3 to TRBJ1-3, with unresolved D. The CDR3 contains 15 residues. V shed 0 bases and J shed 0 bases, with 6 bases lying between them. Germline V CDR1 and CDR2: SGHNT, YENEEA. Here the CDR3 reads CASSLEAGSGNTIYF. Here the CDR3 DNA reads TGTGCCAGCAGCTTAGAGGCCGGCTCTGGAAACACCATATATTTT.

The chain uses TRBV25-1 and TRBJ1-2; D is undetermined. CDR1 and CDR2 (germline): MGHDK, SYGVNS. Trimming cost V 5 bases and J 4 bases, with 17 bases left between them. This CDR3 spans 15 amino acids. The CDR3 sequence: CASSHLSPGGYGYTF. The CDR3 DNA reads TGTGCCAGCAGTCATCTGTCCCCAGGCGGCTATGGCTACACCTTC.

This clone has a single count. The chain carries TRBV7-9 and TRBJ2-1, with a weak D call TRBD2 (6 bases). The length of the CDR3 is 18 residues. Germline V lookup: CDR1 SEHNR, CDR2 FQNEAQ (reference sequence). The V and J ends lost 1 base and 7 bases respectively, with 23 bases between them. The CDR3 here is CASSLDWGSGPPRNEQFF. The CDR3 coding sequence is TGTGCCAGCAGCTTAGATTGGGGTAGCGGACCACCAAGGAATGAGCAGTTCTTC.

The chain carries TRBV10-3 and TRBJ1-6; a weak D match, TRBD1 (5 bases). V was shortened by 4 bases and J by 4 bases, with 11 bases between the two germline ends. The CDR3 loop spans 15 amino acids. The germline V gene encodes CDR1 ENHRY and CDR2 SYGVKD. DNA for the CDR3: TGTGCCATCAGTGGGGAGGGGCCTTATAATTCACCCCTCCACTTT. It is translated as CAISGEGPYNSPLHF.

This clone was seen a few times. The CDR3 loop is CASKRWGGLTDTQYF. In DNA form, the CDR3 reads TGCGCCAGCAAACGGTGGGGCGGTCTCACAGATACGCAGTATTTT. The chain is built from TRBV5-1 and TRBJ2-3, with a tentative D call TRBD1 (5 bases). This CDR3 region has 15 residues. Trimming removed 6 bases at V and 2 bases at J, with 16 bases between. The germline V gene encodes CDR1 SGHRS and CDR2 YFSETQ.

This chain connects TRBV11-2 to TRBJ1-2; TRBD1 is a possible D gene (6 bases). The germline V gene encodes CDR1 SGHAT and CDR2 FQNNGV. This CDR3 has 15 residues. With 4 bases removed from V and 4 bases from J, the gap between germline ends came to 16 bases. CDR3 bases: TGTGCCAGCAGCTATACTTCGGGGGCCGGCTATGGCTACACCTTC. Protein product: CASSYTSGAGYGYTF. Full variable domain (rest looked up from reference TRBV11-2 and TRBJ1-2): EAGVAQSPRYKIIEKRQSVAFWCNPISGHATLYWYQQILGQGPKLLIQFQNNGVVDDSQLPKDRFSAERLKGVDSTLKIQPAKLEDSAVYLCASSYTSGAGYGYTFGSGTRLTVV.